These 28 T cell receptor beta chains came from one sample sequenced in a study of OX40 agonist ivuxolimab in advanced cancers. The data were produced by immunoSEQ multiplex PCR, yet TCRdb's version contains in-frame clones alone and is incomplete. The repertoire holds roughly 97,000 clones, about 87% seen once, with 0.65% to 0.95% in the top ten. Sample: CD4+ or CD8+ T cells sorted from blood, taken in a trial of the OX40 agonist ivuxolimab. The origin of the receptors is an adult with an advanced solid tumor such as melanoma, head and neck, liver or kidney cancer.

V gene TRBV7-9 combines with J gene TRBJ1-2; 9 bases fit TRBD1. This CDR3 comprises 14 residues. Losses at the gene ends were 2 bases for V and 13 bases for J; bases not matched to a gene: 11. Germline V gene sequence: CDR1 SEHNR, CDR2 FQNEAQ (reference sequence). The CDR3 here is CASSLPQGQGSVTF. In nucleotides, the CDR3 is TGTGCCAGCAGCTTACCCCAGGGACAGGGTTCGGTCACCTTC. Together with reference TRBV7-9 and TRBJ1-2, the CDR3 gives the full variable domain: DTGVSQNPRHKITKRGQNVTFRCDPISEHNRLYWYRQTLGQGPEFLTYFQNEAQLEKSRLLSDRFSAERPKGSFSTLEIQRTEQGDSAMYLCASSLPQGQGSVTFGSGTRLTVV.

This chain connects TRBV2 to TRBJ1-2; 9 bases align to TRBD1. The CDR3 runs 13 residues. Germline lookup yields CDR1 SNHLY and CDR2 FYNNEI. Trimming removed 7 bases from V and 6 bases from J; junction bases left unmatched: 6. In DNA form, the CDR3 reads TGTGCCAGCAAAGAGGGACAGGGTGATGGCTACACCTTC. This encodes CASKEGQGDGYTF.

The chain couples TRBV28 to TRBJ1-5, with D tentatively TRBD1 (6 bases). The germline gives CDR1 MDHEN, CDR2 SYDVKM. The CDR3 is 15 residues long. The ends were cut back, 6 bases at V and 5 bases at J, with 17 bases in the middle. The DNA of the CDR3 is TGTGCCAGCAGGGGGGCGGGGCAGGGCCATCAGCCCCAGCATTTT. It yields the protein CASRGAGQGHQPQHF.

CDR3 residues: CASSLGGPAGSPLHF. CDR3 nucleotides: TGTGCCAGCAGTTTAGGGGGGCCGGCGGGTTCACCCCTCCACTTT. The chain combines TRBV28 with TRBJ1-6; a weak D match, TRBD1 (6 bases). This CDR3 contains 15 residues. The ends were cut back, 2 bases at V and 9 bases at J, with 14 bases in the middle. Germline-derived CDR1 and CDR2 are MDHEN and SYDVKM.

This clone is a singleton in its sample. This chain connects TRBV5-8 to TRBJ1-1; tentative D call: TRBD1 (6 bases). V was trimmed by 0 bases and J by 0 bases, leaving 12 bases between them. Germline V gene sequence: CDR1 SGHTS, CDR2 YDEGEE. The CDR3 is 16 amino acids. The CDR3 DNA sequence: TGTGCCAGCAGCTTGGGAAAAACAGGGTTGAACACTGAAGCTTTCTTT. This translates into CASSLGKTGLNTEAFF.

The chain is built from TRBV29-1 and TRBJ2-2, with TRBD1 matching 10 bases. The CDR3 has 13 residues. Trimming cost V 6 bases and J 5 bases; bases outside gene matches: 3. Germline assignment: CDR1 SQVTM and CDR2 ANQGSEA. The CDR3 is CSVRDRGTGELFF. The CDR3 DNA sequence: TGCAGCGTACGGGACAGGGGTACCGGGGAGCTGTTTTTT.

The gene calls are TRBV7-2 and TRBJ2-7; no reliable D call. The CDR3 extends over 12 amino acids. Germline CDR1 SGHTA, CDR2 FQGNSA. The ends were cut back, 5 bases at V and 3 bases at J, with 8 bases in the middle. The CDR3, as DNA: TGTGCCAGCAGCCATTCCGTCTACGAGCAGTACTTC. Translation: CASSHSVYEQYF.

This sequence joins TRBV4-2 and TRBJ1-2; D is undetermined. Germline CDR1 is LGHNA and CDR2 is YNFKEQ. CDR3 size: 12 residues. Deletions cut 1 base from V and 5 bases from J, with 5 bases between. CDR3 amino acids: CASSQGPYGYTF. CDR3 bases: TGTGCCAGCAGCCAAGGGCCTTATGGCTACACCTTC.

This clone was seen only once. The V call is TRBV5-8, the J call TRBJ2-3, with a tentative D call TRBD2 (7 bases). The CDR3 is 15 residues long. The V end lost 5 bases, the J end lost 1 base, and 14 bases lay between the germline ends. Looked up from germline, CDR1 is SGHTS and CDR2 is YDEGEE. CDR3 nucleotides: TGTGCCAGCAGGGAGGGGGGGGCCGGCACAGATACGCAGTATTTT. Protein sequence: CASREGGAGTDTQYF.

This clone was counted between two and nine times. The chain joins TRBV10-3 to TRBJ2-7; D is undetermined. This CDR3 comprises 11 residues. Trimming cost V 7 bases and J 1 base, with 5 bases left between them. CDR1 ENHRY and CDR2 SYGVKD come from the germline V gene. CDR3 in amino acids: CAIKDSYEQYF. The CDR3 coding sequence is TGTGCCATCAAGGATTCCTACGAGCAGTACTTC.

CDR3 sequence reads: CASTEGGGRETQYF. The CDR3 DNA reads as TGCGCCAGCACCGAGGGGGGGGGCCGTGAGACCCAGTACTTC. The chain employs TRBV10-2 and TRBJ2-5; maybe TRBD2 (7 bases). The CDR3 sequence is 14 residues long. V was cut by 7 bases and J by 5 bases, with 17 bases left in between. CDR1 and CDR2 (germline): WSHSY, SAAADI.

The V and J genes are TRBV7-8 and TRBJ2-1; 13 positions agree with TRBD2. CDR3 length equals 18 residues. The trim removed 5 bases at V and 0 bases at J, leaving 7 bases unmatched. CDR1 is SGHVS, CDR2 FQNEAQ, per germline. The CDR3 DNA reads TGTGCCAGCAGCCATGGACTAGCGGGGGTCTACTCCTACAATGAGCAGTTCTTC. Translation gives CASSHGLAGVYSYNEQFF.

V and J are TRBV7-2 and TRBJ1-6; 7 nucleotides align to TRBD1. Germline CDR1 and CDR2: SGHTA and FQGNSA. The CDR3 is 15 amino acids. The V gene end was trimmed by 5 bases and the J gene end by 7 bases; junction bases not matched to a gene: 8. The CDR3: CASSLTGEGNSPLHF. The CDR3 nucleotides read TGTGCCAGCAGCCTAACAGGGGAAGGAAATTCACCCCTCCACTTT.

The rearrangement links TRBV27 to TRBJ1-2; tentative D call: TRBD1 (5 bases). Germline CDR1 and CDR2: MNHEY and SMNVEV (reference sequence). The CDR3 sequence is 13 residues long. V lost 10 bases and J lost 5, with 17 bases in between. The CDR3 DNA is TGTGCCACCCACAGAGGGCAGGGTTATGGCTACACCTTC. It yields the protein CATHRGQGYGYTF.

The CDR3 region has the DNA TGCGCCAGCAGCCAATCGGGGAACGTTGAGACCCAGTACTTC. Amino acids: CASSQSGNVETQYF. This chain joins TRBV4-3 and TRBJ2-5; tentative D call: TRBD2 (5 bases). The CDR3 length is 14 residues. The V gene lost 2 bases and the J gene lost 5 bases, with 12 bases spanning the gap. Looked up from germline, CDR1 is LGHNA and CDR2 is YSLEER.

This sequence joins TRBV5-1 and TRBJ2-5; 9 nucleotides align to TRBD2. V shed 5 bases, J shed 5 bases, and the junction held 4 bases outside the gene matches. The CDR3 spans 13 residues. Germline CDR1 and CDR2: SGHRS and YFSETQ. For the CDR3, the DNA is TGCGCCAGCAGGCGGGGGGGAGAGGAGACCCAGTACTTC. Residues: CASRRGGEETQYF.

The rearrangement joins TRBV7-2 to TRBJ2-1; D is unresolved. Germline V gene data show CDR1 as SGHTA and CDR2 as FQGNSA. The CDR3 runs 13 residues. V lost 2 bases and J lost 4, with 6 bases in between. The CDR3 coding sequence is TGTGCCAGCAGCTTAACCATATACAATGAGCAGTTCTTC. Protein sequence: CASSLTIYNEQFF.

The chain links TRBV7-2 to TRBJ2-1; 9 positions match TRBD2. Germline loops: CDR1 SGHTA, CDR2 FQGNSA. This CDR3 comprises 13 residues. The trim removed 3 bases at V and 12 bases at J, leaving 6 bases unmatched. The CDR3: CASSLPGLAGQFF. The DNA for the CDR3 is TGTGCCAGCAGCTTGCCGGGACTAGCTGGGCAGTTCTTC.

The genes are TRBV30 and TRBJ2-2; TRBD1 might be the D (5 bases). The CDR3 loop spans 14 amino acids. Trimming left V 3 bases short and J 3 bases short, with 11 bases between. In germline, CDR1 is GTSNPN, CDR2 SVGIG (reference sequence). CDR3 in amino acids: CAWSTRQHTGELFF. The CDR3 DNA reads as TGTGCCTGGAGCACGAGACAGCACACCGGGGAGCTGTTTTTT.

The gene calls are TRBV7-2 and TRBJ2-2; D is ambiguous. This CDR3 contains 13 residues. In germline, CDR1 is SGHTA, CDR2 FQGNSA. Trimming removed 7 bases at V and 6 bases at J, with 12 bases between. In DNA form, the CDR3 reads TGTGCCAGCACCCTAGGAGAGCCCGGGGAGCTGTTTTTT. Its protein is CASTLGEPGELFF.

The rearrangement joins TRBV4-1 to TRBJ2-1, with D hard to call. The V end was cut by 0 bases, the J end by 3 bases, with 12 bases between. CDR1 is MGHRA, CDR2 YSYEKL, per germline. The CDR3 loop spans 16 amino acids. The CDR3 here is CASSQEGGSNYNEQFF. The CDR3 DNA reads TGCGCCAGCAGCCAAGAGGGCGGCAGTAACTACAATGAGCAGTTCTTC.

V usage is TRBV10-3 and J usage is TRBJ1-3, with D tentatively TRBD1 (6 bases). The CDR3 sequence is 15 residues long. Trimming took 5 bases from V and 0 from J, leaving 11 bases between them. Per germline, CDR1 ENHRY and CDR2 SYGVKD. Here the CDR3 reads CAISLLQGSGNTIYF. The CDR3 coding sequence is TGTGCCATCAGTCTCTTACAGGGCTCTGGAAACACCATATATTTT.

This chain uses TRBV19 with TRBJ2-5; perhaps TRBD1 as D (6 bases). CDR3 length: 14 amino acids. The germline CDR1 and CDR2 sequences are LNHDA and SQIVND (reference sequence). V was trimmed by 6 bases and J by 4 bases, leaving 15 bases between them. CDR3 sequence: CASRDSHNLETQYF. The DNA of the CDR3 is TGTGCCAGTAGGGACAGCCATAACCTAGAGACCCAGTACTTC.

The CDR3 sequence: CASSSQSAGSGNTIYF. The CDR3 coding sequence is TGTGCCAGCAGCTCTCAGTCGGCGGGGAGTGGAAACACCATATATTTT. The chain recombines TRBV7-2 with TRBJ1-3; D call uncertain. There are 16 residues in the CDR3. Trimming pared 4 bases from V and 3 bases from J, leaving 16 bases between. Germline V gives CDR1 SGHTA, CDR2 FQGNSA.

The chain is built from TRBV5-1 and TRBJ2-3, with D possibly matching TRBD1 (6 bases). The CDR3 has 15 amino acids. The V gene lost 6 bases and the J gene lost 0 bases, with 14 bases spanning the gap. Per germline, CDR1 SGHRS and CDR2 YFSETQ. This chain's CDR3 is CASKTGTLSTDTQYF. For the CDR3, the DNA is TGCGCCAGCAAAACCGGGACACTTAGCACAGATACGCAGTATTTT. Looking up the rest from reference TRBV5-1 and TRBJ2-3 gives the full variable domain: KAGVTQTPRYLIKTRGQQVTLSCSPISGHRSVSWYQQTPGQGLQFLFEYFSETQRNKGNFPGRFSGRQFSNSRSEMNVSTLELGDSALYLCASKTGTLSTDTQYFGPGTRLTVL.

CDR3 residues: CASSYLGDYGYTF. The CDR3 nucleotides read TGTGCCAGCAGTTATTTGGGGGACTATGGCTACACCTTC. The chain has TRBV6-6 and TRBJ1-2; D may be TRBD1 (5 bases). Trimming cost V 3 bases and J 3 bases, with 8 bases left between them. Germline CDR1 reads MNHNY; CDR2 reads SVGAGI (reference sequence). The CDR3 is 13 residues long.

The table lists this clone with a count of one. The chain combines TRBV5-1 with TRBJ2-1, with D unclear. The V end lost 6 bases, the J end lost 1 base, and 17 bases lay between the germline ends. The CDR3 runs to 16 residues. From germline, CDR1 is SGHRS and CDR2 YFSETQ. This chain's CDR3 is CASTLTSSSSYNEQFF. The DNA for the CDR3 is TGCGCCAGCACCCTGACCAGTAGCTCGTCCTACAATGAGCAGTTCTTC.

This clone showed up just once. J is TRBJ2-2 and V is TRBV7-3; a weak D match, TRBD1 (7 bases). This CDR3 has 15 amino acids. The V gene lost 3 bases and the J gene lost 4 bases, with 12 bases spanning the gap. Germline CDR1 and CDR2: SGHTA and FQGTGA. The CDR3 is CASSFAGGSTGELFF. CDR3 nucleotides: TGTGCCAGCAGCTTCGCAGGGGGGAGCACCGGGGAGCTGTTTTTT.